This T cell receptor (beta chain) was retrieved from a study of STAT5B mutations in CD4+ large granular lymphocyte leukemia. Study results and limitations: Top patient clones used TRBV06 genes more often: 8/27 versus 2/35 in controls.

Of note for this clone: The antigen is undetermined.

Clones were sequenced by immunoSEQ multiplex PCR, and TCRdb holds only the in-frame ones, with some missing. In the table there are about 29,000 clones, 78% of which are singletons. The V segment lost 8 bases and the J segment 4 bases; nucleotides outside the gene matches: 4. Looked up from germline, CDR1 is ENHRY and CDR2 is SYGVKD. The CDR3 contains 13 residues. Sequenced input: CD4+ T cells from blood buffy coats. The sequence derives from a human donor in good health. This sequence joins TRBV10-3 and TRBJ2-3, with 9 nucleotides matching TRBD1. In DNA form, the CDR3 reads TGTGCCATCCGGACAGGGGCGGCAGATACGCAGTATTTT. Translation gives CAIRTGAADTQYF.